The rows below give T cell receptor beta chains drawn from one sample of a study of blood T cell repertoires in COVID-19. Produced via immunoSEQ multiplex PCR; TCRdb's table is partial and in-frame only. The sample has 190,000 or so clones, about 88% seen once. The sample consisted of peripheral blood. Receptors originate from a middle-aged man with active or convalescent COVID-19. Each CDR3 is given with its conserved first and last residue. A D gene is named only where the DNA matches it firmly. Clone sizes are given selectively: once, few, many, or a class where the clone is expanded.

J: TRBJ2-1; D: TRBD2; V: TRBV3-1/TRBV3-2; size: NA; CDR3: CASSDSAGVYNEQFF
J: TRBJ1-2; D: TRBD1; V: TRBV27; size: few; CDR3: CASSYGQGSGYTF
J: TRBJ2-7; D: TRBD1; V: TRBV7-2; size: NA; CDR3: CASSPQQGTSYEQYF
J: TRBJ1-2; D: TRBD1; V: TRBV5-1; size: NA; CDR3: CASSSGGYYGYTF
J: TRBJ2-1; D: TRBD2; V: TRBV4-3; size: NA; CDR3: CASSQGLAGLRNNEQFF
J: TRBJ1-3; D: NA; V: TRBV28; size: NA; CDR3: CASSLGGVSGNTIYF
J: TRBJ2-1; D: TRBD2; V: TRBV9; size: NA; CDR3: CASSSGGAGYNEQFF
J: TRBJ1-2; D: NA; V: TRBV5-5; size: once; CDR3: CASSLAVPDGYTF
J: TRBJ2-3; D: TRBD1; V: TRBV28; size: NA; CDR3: CASQTGSPDTQYF
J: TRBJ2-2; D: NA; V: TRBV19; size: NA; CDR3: CASSPVGAGELFF
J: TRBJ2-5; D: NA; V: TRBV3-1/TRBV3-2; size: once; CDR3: CASSQGIVRETQYF
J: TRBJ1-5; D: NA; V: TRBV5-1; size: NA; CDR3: CASSSDSPDQPQHF
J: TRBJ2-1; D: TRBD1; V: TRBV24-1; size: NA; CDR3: CATSDEGQGAGEQFF
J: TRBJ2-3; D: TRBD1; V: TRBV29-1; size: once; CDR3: CSERQGVTQYF
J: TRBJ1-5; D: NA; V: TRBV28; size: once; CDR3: CASTHPNSLLSNQPQHF
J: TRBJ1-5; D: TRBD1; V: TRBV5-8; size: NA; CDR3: CASSLVGQGVAVKHF
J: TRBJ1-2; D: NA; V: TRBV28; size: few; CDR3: CASSSLSYYGYTF
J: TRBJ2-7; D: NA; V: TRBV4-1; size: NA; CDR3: CASSQAGVSYEQYF
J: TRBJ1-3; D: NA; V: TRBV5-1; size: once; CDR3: CASSLGGGFSGNTIYF
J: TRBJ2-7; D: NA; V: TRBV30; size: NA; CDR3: CAWSGRVIKFHEQYF
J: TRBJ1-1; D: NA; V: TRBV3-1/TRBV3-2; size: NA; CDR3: CASSQGQLNTEAFF
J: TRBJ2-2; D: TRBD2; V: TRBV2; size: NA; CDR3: CASVKLSGGNTGELFF
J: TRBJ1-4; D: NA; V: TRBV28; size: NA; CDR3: CASSEVNEKLFF
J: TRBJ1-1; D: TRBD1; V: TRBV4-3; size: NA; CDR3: CASSRLTGVGTEAFF
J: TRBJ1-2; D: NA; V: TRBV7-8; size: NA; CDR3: CASSSQSPYGYTF
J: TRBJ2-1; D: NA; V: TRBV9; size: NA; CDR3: CASNRDMSYNEQFF
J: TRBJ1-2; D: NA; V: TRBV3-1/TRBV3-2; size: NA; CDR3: CASSQEGRDYGYTF
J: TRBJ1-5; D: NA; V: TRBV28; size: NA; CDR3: CASSLSGQGNQPQHF
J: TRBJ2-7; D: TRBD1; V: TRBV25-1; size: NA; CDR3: CASMGQAEYEQYF
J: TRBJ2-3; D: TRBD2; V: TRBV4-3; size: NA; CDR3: CASSQDSRGVGDTQYF
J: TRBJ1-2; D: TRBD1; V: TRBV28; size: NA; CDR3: CASSTGVGNYGYTF